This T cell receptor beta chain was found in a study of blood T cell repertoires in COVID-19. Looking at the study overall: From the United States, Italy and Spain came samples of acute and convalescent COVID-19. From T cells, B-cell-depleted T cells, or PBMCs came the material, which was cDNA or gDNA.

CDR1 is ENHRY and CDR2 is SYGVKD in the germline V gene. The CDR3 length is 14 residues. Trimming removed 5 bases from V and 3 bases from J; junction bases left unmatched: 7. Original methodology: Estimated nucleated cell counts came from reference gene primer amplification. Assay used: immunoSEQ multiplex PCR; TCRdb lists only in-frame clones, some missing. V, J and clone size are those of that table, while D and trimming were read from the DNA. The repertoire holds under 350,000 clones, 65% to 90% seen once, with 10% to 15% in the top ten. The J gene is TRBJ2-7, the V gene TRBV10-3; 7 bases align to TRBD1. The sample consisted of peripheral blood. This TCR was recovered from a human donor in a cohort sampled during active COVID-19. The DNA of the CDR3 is TGTGCCATCAGTAGCCGGGACAGATACTACGAGCAGTACTTC. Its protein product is CAISSRDRYYEQYF.